This TCR beta chain came from a study of CD4 T cells in relation to SARS-CoV-2 and coronaviruses. Broader study findings: In roughly 60% of donors, memory CD4+ clonotypes crossrecognized SARS-CoV-2 and at least one common cold coronavirus spike. The cross-reactivity analysis covered only spike protein, not other viral proteins.

V was shortened by 0 bases and J by 0 bases, with 12 bases between the two germline ends. The germline gives CDR1 SQVTM, CDR2 ANQGSEA. This CDR3 comprises 16 residues. This clone was detected only once. Its matching antigen is unknown. CD4+ T cells from unexposed donors were obtained before the COVID-19 pandemic (2011-2018). After approximately ten days of culture, CD4+ T cells were isolated. Cells permitting, SARS-CoV-2 S/N and four cold-coronavirus spikes were tested on unexposed-donor CD4+ T cells. Fresh IL-2 medium replaced half the medium on days 3 and 7. TCRdb's table, derived via immunoSEQ multiplex PCR, lists solely in-frame clones and lacks some. The sample includes some 11,000 clones, approximately 82% of them seen just once.

The TCR was taken from a human donor in good health. The chain combines TRBV29-1 with TRBJ1-3; D unclear. The specimen sequenced was CD4+ T cells from PBMCs, cultured in vitro. Written as DNA, the CDR3 is TGCAGCGTTGAAGATAGTCGCCCGAGCTCTGGAAACACCATATATTTT. Translation gives CSVEDSRPSSGNTIYF.